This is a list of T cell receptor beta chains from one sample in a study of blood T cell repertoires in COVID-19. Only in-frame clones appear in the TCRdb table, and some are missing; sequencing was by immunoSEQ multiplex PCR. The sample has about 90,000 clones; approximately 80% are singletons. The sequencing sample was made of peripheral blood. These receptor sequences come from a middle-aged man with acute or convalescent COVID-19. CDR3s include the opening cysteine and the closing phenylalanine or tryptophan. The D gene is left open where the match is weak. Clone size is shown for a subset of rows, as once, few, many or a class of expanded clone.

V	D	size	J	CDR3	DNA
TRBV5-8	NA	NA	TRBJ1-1	CASKTRTVNTEAFF	TGTGCCAGCAAAACGCGCACGGTTAACACTGAAGCTTTCTTT
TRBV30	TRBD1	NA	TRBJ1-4	CAWRRGQHEKLFF	TGTGCCTGGAGGAGGGGGCAGCATGAAAAACTGTTTTTT
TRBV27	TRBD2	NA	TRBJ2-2	CASSFERGATGELFF	TGTGCCAGCAGTTTTGAGCGGGGGGCCACCGGGGAGCTGTTTTTT
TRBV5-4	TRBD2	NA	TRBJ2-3	CASSWRGEADTQYF	TGTGCCAGCAGCTGGCGGGGGGAAGCAGATACGCAGTATTTT
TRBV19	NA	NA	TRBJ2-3	CASALPTDTQYF	TGTGCCTCAGCGCTTCCCACAGATACGCAGTATTTT
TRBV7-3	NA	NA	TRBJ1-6	CASSRDWNSPLHF	TGTGCCAGCAGCCGAGACTGGAATTCACCCCTCCACTTT
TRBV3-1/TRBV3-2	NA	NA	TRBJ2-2	CASGARTGELFF	TGTGCCAGCGGGGCCCGCACCGGGGAGCTGTTTTTT
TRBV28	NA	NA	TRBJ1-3	CASSPRSGIHSGNTIYF	TGTGCCAGCAGTCCCCGGTCAGGAATTCACTCTGGAAACACCATATATTTT
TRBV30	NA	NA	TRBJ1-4	CAWGGDEKLFF	TGTGCCTGGGGCGGAGATGAAAAACTGTTTTTT
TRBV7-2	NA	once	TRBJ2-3	CASSLNGGGSHYTDTQYF	TGTGCCAGCAGCTTAAACGGTGGGGGGAGTCATTACACAGATACGCAGTATTTT
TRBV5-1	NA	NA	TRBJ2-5	CASSLARETQYF	TGCGCCAGCAGCTTGGCACGGGAGACCCAGTACTTC
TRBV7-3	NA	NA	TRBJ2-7	CASSLVGADSYEQYF	TGTGCCAGCAGCTTAGTGGGTGCGGACTCCTACGAGCAGTACTTC